Below are 30 T cell receptor beta chains sequenced from a single sample in a study of radiotherapy plus CTLA-4 blockade in lung cancer. Assay used: immunoSEQ multiplex PCR; TCRdb lists only in-frame clones, some missing. This table holds tens of thousands of clones, roughly 78% found once. The starting material was peripheral blood, obtained from a patient treated with radiotherapy plus ipilimumab. These TCRs come from a human donor with non-small cell lung cancer who had a complete response to radiotherapy plus ipilimumab.

This clone occurred once. The CDR3 loop is CASSLLWGDNEKLFF. The CDR3 bases are TGTGCCAGCAGTTTACTCTGGGGGGATAATGAAAAACTGTTTTTT. This sequence joins TRBV28 and TRBJ1-4; tentatively, D is TRBD1 (5 bases). V lost 2 bases and J 4 bases, leaving 11 bases between the germline ends. CDR1 is MDHEN, CDR2 SYDVKM, per germline. This CDR3 is built from 15 residues.

V and J are TRBV11-2 and TRBJ2-5; TRBD1 agrees at 12 bases. Trimming removed 6 bases from V and 5 bases from J; junction bases left unmatched: 7. Per germline, CDR1 SGHAT and CDR2 FQNNGV. The CDR3 covers 15 residues. The CDR3 sequence is CASRRGTGGDETQYF. Written as DNA, the CDR3 is TGTGCCAGCAGACGAGGGACAGGGGGCGACGAGACCCAGTACTTC.

The chain recombines TRBV18 with TRBJ1-5, with 7 bases matching TRBD1. The CDR3 has 19 residues. Germline CDR1 is KGHSH and CDR2 is LQKENI. With V trimmed by 6 bases and J by 2 bases, 19 bases remained unmatched. CDR3 in DNA: TGTGCCAGCTCCCGTACCGGGACAGCTATACTTTTGGGCAATCAGCCCCAGCATTTT. Its protein is CASSRTGTAILLGNQPQHF.

V gene TRBV6-5 combines with J gene TRBJ2-7; a possible D gene is TRBD2 (5 bases). Looked up from germline, CDR1 is MNHEY and CDR2 is SVGAGI. V was cut by 6 bases and J by 3 bases, with 15 bases left in between. This CDR3 has 14 residues. The DNA for the CDR3 is TGTGCCAGCAGACCGCCGGGGTCTAACTACGAGCAGTACTTC. It is translated as CASRPPGSNYEQYF.

This clone showed up just a few times. V usage is TRBV10-1 and J usage is TRBJ2-4; 10 positions agree with TRBD2. From germline, CDR1 is WNHNN and CDR2 SYGVQD (reference sequence). V lost 9 bases and J lost 0; bases outside the gene matches: 2. CDR3 size: 14 residues. This CDR3 is CASSSGGAKNIQYF. The CDR3 coding sequence is TGCGCCAGTTCTAGCGGGGGAGCCAAAAACATTCAGTACTTC.

This chain uses TRBV30 with TRBJ1-2, with a tentative D call TRBD1 (5 bases). Germline V lookup: CDR1 GTSNPN, CDR2 SVGIG (reference sequence). V lost 3 bases to trimming and J lost 2 bases, with 16 bases between them. This CDR3 is 15 amino acids long. CDR3 residues: CAWSHRGVRNYGYTF. CDR3 bases: TGTGCCTGGAGCCACCGGGGGGTCCGGAACTATGGCTACACCTTC.

This rearrangement joins TRBV30 to TRBJ2-5; 12 bases line up with TRBD1. The CDR3 is 16 residues long. V shed 5 bases and J 1 base; nucleotides not matched to a gene: 8. Germline V gene data show CDR1 as GTSNPN and CDR2 as SVGIG (reference sequence). This chain's CDR3 is CAWDTGTGGSQETQYF. For the CDR3, the DNA is TGTGCCTGGGATACAGGGACAGGGGGCTCCCAAGAGACCCAGTACTTC.

The genes are TRBV6-5 and TRBJ2-2; the D is unclear. Trimming took off 0 bases at V and 8 bases at J, with 4 bases between the two ends. Germline V CDR1 and CDR2: MNHEY, SVGAGI. The CDR3 totals 12 residues. CDR3 coding DNA: TGTGCCAGCAGTTACTCCGGGGGGGAGCTGTTTTTT. Translation: CASSYSGGELFF.

CDR3 nucleotides: TGTGCCAGCAGCGAGGACAGGGGGAATGAGCAGTTCTTC. Translated: CASSEDRGNEQFF. The chain couples TRBV5-6 to TRBJ2-1; the match to TRBD1 covers 10 bases. CDR3 length: 13 residues. Germline V CDR1 and CDR2: SGHDT, YYEEEE. The trim removed 4 bases at V and 7 bases at J, leaving 2 bases unmatched.

This clone was detected a few times. The chain is built from TRBV30 and TRBJ2-7; 8 bases match TRBD2. This CDR3 region has 13 residues. CDR1 is GTSNPN and CDR2 is SVGIG in the germline V gene (reference sequence). Trimming cost V 1 base and J 4 bases; bases outside gene matches: 3. CDR3 amino acids: CAWSGLASYEQYF. CDR3 nucleotide sequence: TGTGCCTGGAGTGGACTAGCGAGTTACGAGCAGTACTTC.

The chain carries TRBV15 and TRBJ2-2, with 8 bases that match TRBD1. The CDR3 loop spans 15 amino acids. Trimming at V came to 6 bases and at J to 2 bases, leaving 5 bases not matched to a gene. Germline CDR1 is LNHNV and CDR2 is YYDKDF (reference sequence). CDR3 sequence (DNA): TGTGCCACCAGAAGTGGACAGGGTAACACCGGGGAGCTGTTTTTT. Its translation: CATRSGQGNTGELFF.

The chain employs TRBV5-1 and TRBJ1-2; TRBD1 is a possible D gene (5 bases). Trimming cost V 4 bases and J 2 bases, with 15 bases left between them. CDR1 and CDR2 (germline): SGHRS, YFSETQ. CDR3 length equals 15 residues. CDR3 region: CASSPGGTDNYGYTF. The DNA for the CDR3 is TGCGCCAGCAGCCCGGGGGGGACGGACAACTATGGCTACACCTTC.

V gene TRBV27 combines with J gene TRBJ2-2, with 11 bases that match TRBD1. V dropped 5 bases and J dropped 6; count of bases not matched to a gene: 8. CDR1 MNHEY and CDR2 SMNVEV come from the germline V gene (reference sequence). This CDR3 is 16 amino acids long. Here the CDR3 reads CASSHWTGGDAGELFF. The CDR3 nucleotides are TGTGCCAGCAGTCACTGGACAGGGGGCGACGCCGGGGAGCTGTTTTTT.

This clone has just one count. V and J are TRBV9 and TRBJ2-7, with TRBD1 matching over 11 bases. The CDR3 spans 14 residues. CDR1 SGDLS and CDR2 YYNGEE come from the germline V gene. V lost 4 bases to trimming and J lost 5 bases; unmatched junction nucleotides: 5. CDR3 sequence: CASSSPGQGDEQYF. The CDR3 DNA follows: TGTGCCAGCAGCTCACCGGGACAGGGGGACGAGCAGTACTTC. The complete variable domain, with remaining parts taken from reference TRBV9 and TRBJ2-7, reads DSGVTQTPKHLITATGQRVTLRCSPRSGDLSVYWYQQSLDQGLQFLIQYYNGEERAKGNILERFSAQQFPDLHSELNLSSLELGDSALYFCASSSPGQGDEQYFGPGTRLTVT.

The J gene is TRBJ2-1, the V gene TRBV10-1; 10 nucleotides agree with TRBD1. V was clipped by 2 bases and J by 4 bases; unmatched bases: 5. Per germline, CDR1 WNHNN and CDR2 SYGVQD (reference sequence). This CDR3 has 16 amino acids. The CDR3 bases are TGCGCCAGCAGTGAGGCGGGACAGGGGAATTACAATGAGCAGTTCTTC. Translating it yields CASSEAGQGNYNEQFF.

The chain is built from TRBV7-2 and TRBJ1-2, with 9 bases aligning to TRBD1. Germline V CDR1 and CDR2: SGHTA, FQGNSA. The trim removed 0 bases at V and 2 bases at J, leaving 4 bases unmatched. CDR3 length: 16 residues. The CDR3 sequence: CASSLAYGQGNYGYTF. Here the CDR3 DNA reads TGTGCCAGCAGCTTAGCTTACGGACAGGGGAACTATGGCTACACCTTC.

This clone appeared once. The chain uses TRBV6-6 and TRBJ2-3, with 7 positions matching TRBD2. Trimming cost V 5 bases and J 5 bases; bases outside gene matches: 10. The CDR3 has 15 amino acids. CDR1 and CDR2 (germline): MNHNY, SVGAGI (reference sequence). CDR3 region: CASSLPGLPGDTQYF. CDR3 nucleotides: TGTGCCAGCAGTCTTCCGGGACTACCCGGAGATACGCAGTATTTT.

V is TRBV2 and J is TRBJ2-7; D gene uncertain. The CDR3 has 12 residues. V was cut by 6 bases and J by 4 bases, with 10 bases left in between. Germline loops: CDR1 SNHLY, CDR2 FYNNEI. The CDR3 DNA reads as TGTGCCAGCAGCTGGCAGGCATACGAGCAGTACGTC. It translates to CASSWQAYEQYV.

This chain uses TRBV5-6 with TRBJ2-5, with D maybe TRBD2 (5 bases). From germline, CDR1 is SGHDT and CDR2 YYEEEE. Trimming shortened V by 0 bases and J by 5 bases, and 26 bases separated the two germline ends. The CDR3 has 19 residues. CDR3 protein: CASSLVALALLGNWETQYF. The CDR3 region has the DNA TGTGCCAGCAGCTTGGTTGCCCTAGCCCTACTAGGTAACTGGGAGACCCAGTACTTC.

The chain recombines TRBV14 with TRBJ2-2, with D perhaps matching TRBD2 (6 bases). V was clipped by 0 bases and J by 7 bases, with 6 bases between them. Germline CDR1 reads SGHDN; CDR2 reads FVKESK. CDR3 length: 13 residues. The CDR3 is CASSQEEGGELFF. CDR3 nucleotides: TGTGCCAGCAGCCAAGAGGAGGGCGGGGAGCTGTTTTTT. The whole variable domain, filled in from reference TRBV14 and TRBJ2-2, reads EAGVTQFPSHSVIEKGQTVTLRCDPISGHDNLYWYRRVMGKEIKFLLHFVKESKQDESGMPNNRFLAERTGGTYSTLKVQPAELEDSGVYFCASSQEEGGELFFGEGSRLTVL.

The chain links TRBV7-9 to TRBJ1-2; D possibly corresponds to TRBD1 (6 bases). Trimming pared 3 bases from V and 3 bases from J, leaving 11 bases between. This CDR3 has 14 amino acids. The germline CDR1 and CDR2 sequences are SEHNR and FQNEAQ (reference sequence). CDR3 coding DNA: TGTGCCAGCAGCTTTCCAGGGGTTGACTATGGCTACACCTTC. This encodes CASSFPGVDYGYTF.

The chain combines TRBV7-8 with TRBJ1-6; 7 bases align to TRBD1. Trimming at V came to 5 bases and at J to 10 bases, leaving 8 bases not matched to a gene. Germline CDR1 SGHVS, CDR2 FQNEAQ. The CDR3 sequence is 14 residues long. CDR3 DNA sequence: TGTGCCAGCAGCGTCGGACAGGTTGAATCACCCCTCCACTTT. Translating gives CASSVGQVESPLHF.

The chain couples TRBV25-1 to TRBJ1-2, with D tentatively TRBD1 (6 bases). The germline CDR1 and CDR2 sequences are MGHDK and SYGVNS. V lost 4 bases and J lost 5, with 8 bases in between. The CDR3 contains 12 residues. CDR3 residues: CASSAGAYGYTF. The CDR3 bases are TGTGCCAGCAGTGCAGGGGCGTATGGCTACACCTTC.

The chain combines TRBV10-1 with TRBJ2-5; D unresolved. The CDR3 contains 15 residues. Germline V gene lookup returns CDR1 WNHNN and CDR2 SYGVQD (reference sequence). The V and J ends lost 4 bases and 5 bases respectively, with 17 bases between them. As DNA, the CDR3 is TGCGCCAGCAGTGGTTCCGGGCCCGTTGGGGAGACCCAGTACTTC. Translating gives CASSGSGPVGETQYF.

The rearrangement joins TRBV21-1 to TRBJ2-2; the DNA was not used to check the table's D call, TRBD2. TRBV21-1 is a pseudogene segment. The CDR3 has 16 residues. CDR3 DNA sequence: TGTGCCAGCTGCCTCGGCCCGGGAGGGCCCACCGGGGAGCTGTTTTTT. This encodes CASCLGPGGPTGELFF.

The chain links TRBV7-2 to TRBJ2-3; TRBD2 matches 8 bases. Trimming took 1 base from V and 0 from J; bases not matched to a gene: 0. This CDR3 has 15 amino acids. Germline values: CDR1 SGHTA, CDR2 FQGNSA. CDR3 coding DNA: TGTGCCAGCAGCTTAGGACTAGCGAGCACAGATACGCAGTATTTT. Residues: CASSLGLASTDTQYF.

V and J are TRBV2 and TRBJ2-3, with D perhaps being TRBD1 or TRBD2 (5 bases each). The germline gives CDR1 SNHLY, CDR2 FYNNEI. The V and J ends lost 4 bases and 0 bases respectively, with 14 bases between them. The CDR3 is 16 amino acids. Here the CDR3 DNA reads TGTGCCAGCAGTGGGTACGGGGCGATAAGCACAGATACGCAGTATTTT. Translation: CASSGYGAISTDTQYF.

This clone was recorded a few times. The rearrangement links TRBV6-5 to TRBJ2-7; D is undetermined. The CDR3 is 13 amino acids. The ends were cut back, 6 bases at V and 7 bases at J, with 16 bases in the middle. The germline V gene encodes CDR1 MNHEY and CDR2 SVGAGI. This chain's CDR3 is CASSPAPSREQYF. CDR3 DNA: TGTGCCAGCAGCCCGGCCCCATCCCGTGAGCAGTACTTC.

The chain uses TRBV19 and TRBJ1-6, with TRBD1 identical over 9 bases. The CDR3 runs 13 residues. Per the germline V gene, CDR1 is LNHDA and CDR2 is SQIVND (reference sequence). Trimming at V came to 11 bases and at J to 6 bases, leaving 5 bases not matched to a gene. The CDR3 nucleotides read TGTGCCTCAGAGGACAGGGGTAATTCACCCCTCCACTTT. Amino acids: CASEDRGNSPLHF.

The chain links TRBV11-2 to TRBJ1-2; TRBD1 is a possible D gene (5 bases). Between the trimmed V and J ends, which lost 6 bases and 8 bases, there was a span of 16 bases. This CDR3 is built from 13 residues. Germline loops: CDR1 SGHAT, CDR2 FQNNGV. For the CDR3, the DNA is TGTGCCAGCAGTAACTTGGGGGTGAGGGGCTACACCTTC. Translated, it gives CASSNLGVRGYTF.